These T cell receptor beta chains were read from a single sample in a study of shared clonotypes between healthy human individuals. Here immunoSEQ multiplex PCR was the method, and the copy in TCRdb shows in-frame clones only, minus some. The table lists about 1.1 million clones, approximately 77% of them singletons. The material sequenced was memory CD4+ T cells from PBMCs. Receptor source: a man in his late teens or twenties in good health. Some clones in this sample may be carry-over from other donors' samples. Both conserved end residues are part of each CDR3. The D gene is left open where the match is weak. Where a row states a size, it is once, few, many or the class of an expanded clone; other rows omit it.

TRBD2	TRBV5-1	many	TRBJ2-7	TGCGCCAGCAGCCCCGGTGGCGGGAGGGCATCCTACGAGCAGTACTTC	CASSPGGGRASYEQYF
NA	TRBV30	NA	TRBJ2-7	TGTGCCTGGACCGAACAGGTTCTCACCTACGAGCAGTACTTC	CAWTEQVLTYEQYF
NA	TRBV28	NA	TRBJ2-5	TGTGCCAGCAGTTTGGGGGATTCGGAGACCCAGTACTTC	CASSLGDSETQYF
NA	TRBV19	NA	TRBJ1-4	TGTGCCAGTAGTCGACAGGCAACTAATGAAAAACTGTTTTTT	CASSRQATNEKLFF
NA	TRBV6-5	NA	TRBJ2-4	TGTGCCAGCAGAACCGGGGCCAAAAACATTCAGTACTTC	CASRTGAKNIQYF
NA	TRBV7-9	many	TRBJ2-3	TGTGCCAGCACCCTCCGGGGGAGGCTCGCAGATACGCAGTATTTT	CASTLRGRLADTQYF
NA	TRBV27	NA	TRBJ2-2	TGTGCCACCGCGAAGAGCGGCGCGAACACCGGGGAGCTGTTTTTT	CATAKSGANTGELFF
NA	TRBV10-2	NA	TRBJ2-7	TGCGCCAGCAGGGGGGGGCCTTACGAGCAGTACTTC	CASRGGPYEQYF
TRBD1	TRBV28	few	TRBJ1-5	TGTGCCAGCAGACAGGGGGCGGATCAGCCCCAGCATTTT	CASRQGADQPQHF
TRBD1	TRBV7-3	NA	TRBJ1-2	TGTGCCAGCAGCAAAAACAGGGGGCTGAGCTACACCTTC	CASSKNRGLSYTF
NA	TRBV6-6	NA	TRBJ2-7	TGTGCCAGCAGTTACACAGGGACCTCCTACGAGCAGTACTTC	CASSYTGTSYEQYF
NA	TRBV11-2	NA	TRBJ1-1	TGTGCCAGCAGCCGCCTACGGAACACTGAAGCTTTCTTT	CASSRLRNTEAFF
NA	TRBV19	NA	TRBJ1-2	TGTGCCAGTAGTGACCGGGCGGTGGGTGGCTACACCTTC	CASSDRAVGGYTF
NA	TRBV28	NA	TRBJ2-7	TGTGCCAGCATTACCGCCGGGACTGCCGACCCCTACGAGCAGTACTTC	CASITAGTADPYEQYF
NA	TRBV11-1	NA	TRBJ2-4	TGTGCCAGCAGCAAAACCAGCCCGCTAGCCAAAAACATTCAGTACTTC	CASSKTSPLAKNIQYF
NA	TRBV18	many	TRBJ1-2	TGTGCCAGCTCACCCGGGAACGGGGGGCGAAATGGCTACACCTTC	CASSPGNGGRNGYTF
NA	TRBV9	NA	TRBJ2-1	TGTGCCAGCAGCCCGCGGACTGACTCCTACAATGAGCAGTTCTTC	CASSPRTDSYNEQFF
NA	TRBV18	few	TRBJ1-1	TGTGCCAGCTCATTTCAGGAATACACTGAAGCTTTCTTT	CASSFQEYTEAFF
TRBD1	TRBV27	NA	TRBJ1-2	TGTGCCAGCAGTTGTACGGACAGGGTTTGCGGCTACACCTTC	CASSCTDRVCGYTF
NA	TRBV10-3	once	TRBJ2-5	TGTGCCATCAGTGGGGGGTCACAAGAGACCCAGTACTTC	CAISGGSQETQYF
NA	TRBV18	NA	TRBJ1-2	TGTGCCAGCTCTGACACGCTCGGCAGGGGTGAGGGCTACACCTTC	CASSDTLGRGEGYTF
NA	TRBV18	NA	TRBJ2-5	TGTGCCAGCTCACCCACAGAACAAGAGACCCAGTACTTC	CASSPTEQETQYF
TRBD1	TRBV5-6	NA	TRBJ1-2	TGTGCCAGCAGCTTGGACAGGGGTCCCGGCTACACCTTC	CASSLDRGPGYTF
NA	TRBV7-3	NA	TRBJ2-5	TGTGCCAGCAGCTTTTCTTCGACCAAAGAGACCCAGTACTTC	CASSFSSTKETQYF
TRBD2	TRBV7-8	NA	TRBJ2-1	TGTGCCAGCAGCTTAGTACGGCTCAACGGGGAGGGCGAGCAGTTCTTC	CASSLVRLNGEGEQFF
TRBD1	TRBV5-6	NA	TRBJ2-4	TGTGCCAGCAGCTTGGGGGTAGGACAGGACATTCAGTACTTC	CASSLGVGQDIQYF
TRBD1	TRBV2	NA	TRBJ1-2	TGTGCCAGCAGTGAAGGGGACAGAAACTATGGCTACACCTTC	CASSEGDRNYGYTF
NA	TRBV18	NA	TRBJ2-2	TGTGCCAGCCACAGGGAGATCGGTAACTTAGAGGAGCTGTTTTTT	CASHREIGNLEELFF
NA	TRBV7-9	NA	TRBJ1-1	TGTGCCAGCAGCAGAGGGGGGAACACTGAAGCTTTCTTT	CASSRGGNTEAFF
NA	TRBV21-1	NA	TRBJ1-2	TGTGCCAGGTTCCAGAACTATGGCTACACCTTC	CARFQNYGYTF
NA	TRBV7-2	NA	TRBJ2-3	TGTGCCAGCAGCTACCGGCGGGCAGATACGCAGTATTTT	CASSYRRADTQYF
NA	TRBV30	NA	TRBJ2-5	TGTGCCTGGAGCCCCTTAAGCTCCGAGACCCAGTACTTC	CAWSPLSSETQYF
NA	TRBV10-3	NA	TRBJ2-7	TGTGCCATCGCAGACAGAAACTACGAGCAGTACTTC	CAIADRNYEQYF
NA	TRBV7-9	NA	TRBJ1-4	TGTGCCAGCAGCCCCGAGGGGTCCACGAGGAAACTGTTTTTT	CASSPEGSTRKLFF
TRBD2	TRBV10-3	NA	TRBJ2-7	TGTGCCATCAGTGGAGGACTAGCGGCCCACTACGAGCAGTACTTC	CAISGGLAAHYEQYF
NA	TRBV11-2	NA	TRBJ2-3	TGTGCCAGCAGCTTAGCTCGGGCGGGACCCGATACGCAGTATTTT	CASSLARAGPDTQYF
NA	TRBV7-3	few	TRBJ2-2	TGTGCCAGCAGCTTAGGCGGAGCGTTCACCGGGGAGCTGTTTTTT	CASSLGGAFTGELFF
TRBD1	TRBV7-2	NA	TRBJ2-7	TGTGCCAGCAGCAGCTCCAACAGGGGCCCCTACGAGCAGTACTTC	CASSSSNRGPYEQYF
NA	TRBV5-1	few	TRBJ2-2	TGCGCCAGCAGCCAGGACTTCAACACCGGGGAGCTGTTTTTT	CASSQDFNTGELFF
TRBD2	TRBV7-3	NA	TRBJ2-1	TGTGCCAGCAGATTAGCGGGAGGCTCCTACAATGAGCAGTTCTTC	CASRLAGGSYNEQFF
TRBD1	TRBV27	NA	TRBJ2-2	TGTGCCAGCAGTTTACAGGGGGCGTTCGGGGAGCTGTTTTTT	CASSLQGAFGELFF
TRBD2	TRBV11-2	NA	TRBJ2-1	TGTGCCAGCAGCCCTGGGACGCGGGGGAACAATGAGCAGTTCTTC	CASSPGTRGNNEQFF
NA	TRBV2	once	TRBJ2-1	TGTGCCAGCAGTGAAGTGTGGACCTCCTACAATGAGCAGTTCTTC	CASSEVWTSYNEQFF
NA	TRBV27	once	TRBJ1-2	TGTGCCAGCAGTTTAGGGTCAGGGTTTGGCTACACCTTC	CASSLGSGFGYTF